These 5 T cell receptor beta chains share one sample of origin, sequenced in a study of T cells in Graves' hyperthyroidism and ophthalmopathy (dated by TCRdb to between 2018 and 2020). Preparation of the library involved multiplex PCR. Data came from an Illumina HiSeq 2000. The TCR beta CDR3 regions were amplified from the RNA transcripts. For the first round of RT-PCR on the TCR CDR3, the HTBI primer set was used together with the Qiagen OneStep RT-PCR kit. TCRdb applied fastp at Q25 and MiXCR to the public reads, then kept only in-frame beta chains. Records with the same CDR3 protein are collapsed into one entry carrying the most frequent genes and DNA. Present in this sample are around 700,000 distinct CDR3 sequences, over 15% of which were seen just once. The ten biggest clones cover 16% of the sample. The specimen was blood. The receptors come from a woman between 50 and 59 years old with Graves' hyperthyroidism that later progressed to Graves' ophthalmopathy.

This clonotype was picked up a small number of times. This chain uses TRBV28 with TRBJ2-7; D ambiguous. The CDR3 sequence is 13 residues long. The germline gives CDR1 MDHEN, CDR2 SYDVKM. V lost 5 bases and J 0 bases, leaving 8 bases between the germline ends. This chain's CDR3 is CASSPLDSYEQYF. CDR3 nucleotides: TGTGCCAGCAGTCCCCTCGACTCCTACGAGCAGTACTTC.

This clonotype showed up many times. CDR3 amino acids: CASIPGTGWDTEAFF. CDR3 nucleotide sequence: TGTGCCAGCATCCCCGGGACAGGGTGGGACACTGAAGCTTTCTTT. The chain has TRBV11-1 and TRBJ1-1; 9 nucleotides agree with TRBD1. The trim removed 7 bases at V and 3 bases at J, leaving 9 bases unmatched. The CDR3 covers 15 residues. Germline CDR1 and CDR2: SGHAT and FQDESV (reference sequence).

CDR3 bases: TGTGCCAGTAGTCATAAGCGACAGGGTGGAATGAACACTGAAGCTTTCTTT. Translating it yields CASSHKRQGGMNTEAFF. The gene calls are TRBV19 and TRBJ1-1; 7 bases match TRBD1. Germline lookup yields CDR1 LNHDA and CDR2 SQIVND (reference sequence). The CDR3 is made up of 17 amino acids. Trimming cost V 5 bases and J 0 bases; bases outside gene matches: 12.

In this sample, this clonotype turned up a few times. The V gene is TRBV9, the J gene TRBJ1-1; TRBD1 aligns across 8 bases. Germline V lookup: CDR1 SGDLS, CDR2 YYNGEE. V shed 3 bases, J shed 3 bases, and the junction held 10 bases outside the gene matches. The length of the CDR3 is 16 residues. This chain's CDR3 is CASSAHPGQAHTEAFF. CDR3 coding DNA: TGTGCCAGCAGCGCCCATCCGGGACAGGCCCACACTGAAGCTTTCTTT. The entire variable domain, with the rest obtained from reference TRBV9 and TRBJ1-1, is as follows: DSGVTQTPKHLITATGQRVTLRCSPRSGDLSVYWYQQSLDQGLQFLIQYYNGEERAKGNILERFSAQQFPDLHSELNLSSLELGDSALYFCASSAHPGQAHTEAFFGQGTRLTVV.

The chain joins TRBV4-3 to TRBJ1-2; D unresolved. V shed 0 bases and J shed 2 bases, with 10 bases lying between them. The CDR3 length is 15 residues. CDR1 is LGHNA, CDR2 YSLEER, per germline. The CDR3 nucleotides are TGCGCCAGCAGCCAAGATGTCAGCGCCAACTATGGCTACACCTTC. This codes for CASSQDVSANYGYTF.